This T cell receptor beta chain was retrieved from a study of T-cell reconstitution after alpha-beta-depleted transplantation in children. The study's findings and limits: Surviving thymic progenitors and recipient T cells were the source of high TCRbeta diversity at day 60 in some patients. There were reportedly several hundred expanded graft clones from which alpha-beta T cells came about two months after transplant.

This clonotype has ten or more counts. Its antigen remains unknown. Unique molecular identifiers were built into the TCRbeta library. TCRdb called the PCR reads again in MiXCR, with one record for every CDR3 protein. The data contain fewer than 700,000 distinct CDR3 sequences, 23% of them singletons. V was pared by 0 bases and J by 2 bases, with 7 bases between. This CDR3 comprises 14 residues. The chain carries TRBV12-3 or TRBV12-4 and TRBJ2-5; no firm D call. Sequencing was performed on PBMCs, mostly from graft donor cells, taken 360 days after TCRalphabeta/CD19-depleted stem cell transplant. The sequence derives from a boy younger than two who had a stem cell transplant for acute myeloid leukemia, so the T cells may come from the graft donor. CDR3 protein: CASSLAKVQETQYF. The CDR3 DNA reads TGTGCCAGCAGTTTAGCGAAGGTACAAGAGACCCAGTACTTC.